A single sample is the source of the 9 T cell receptor beta chains below, sequenced in a study of cytomegalovirus exposure and HLA in healthy donors. Use of 60 Vbeta and 13 Jbeta primers characterized the PCR. The data were produced by immunoSEQ multiplex PCR, yet TCRdb's version contains in-frame clones alone and is incomplete. The sample table includes around 190,000 clones. Material: PBMCs. These receptors originate from a woman in her twenties or thirties in good health and CMV-seropositive.

The rearrangement joins TRBV5-1 to TRBJ2-6; 8 bases are shared with TRBD1. Per germline, CDR1 SGHRS and CDR2 YFSETQ. The CDR3 covers 14 residues. V lost 7 bases to trimming and J lost 2 bases; unmatched junction nucleotides: 2. The CDR3 loop reads CASRQGTGANVLTF. CDR3 DNA sequence: TGCGCCAGCCGACAGGGGACTGGGGCCAACGTCCTGACTTTC. Full variable domain (missing parts from reference TRBV5-1 and TRBJ2-6): KAGVTQTPRYLIKTRGQQVTLSCSPISGHRSVSWYQQTPGQGLQFLFEYFSETQRNKGNFPGRFSGRQFSNSRSEMNVSTLELGDSALYLCASRQGTGANVLTFGAGSRLTVL.

This chain uses TRBV29-1 with TRBJ1-2, with D tentatively TRBD1 (6 bases). This CDR3 spans 14 amino acids. Germline V gene sequence: CDR1 SQVTM, CDR2 ANQGSEA. The V end was cut by 5 bases, the J end by 5 bases, with 18 bases between. CDR3 loop: CSVPGGRGGYGYTF. In DNA form, the CDR3 reads TGCAGCGTTCCTGGCGGCAGGGGCGGGTATGGCTACACCTTC.

The V gene is TRBV9, the J gene TRBJ2-3, with TRBD1 identical over 8 bases. Germline V gene lookup returns CDR1 SGDLS and CDR2 YYNGEE. The trim removed 4 bases at V and 3 bases at J, leaving 4 bases unmatched. This CDR3 is built from 14 residues. The CDR3 coding sequence is TGTGCCAGCAGCCCAGGGGGCGCGACAGATACGCAGTATTTT. Translated: CASSPGGATDTQYF.

This chain joins TRBV4-2 and TRBJ2-5; 9 bases agree with TRBD2. This CDR3 has 15 residues. The germline CDR1 and CDR2 sequences are LGHNA and YNFKEQ. V shed 2 bases and J 2 bases; nucleotides not matched to a gene: 3. The CDR3 nucleotides are TGTGCCAGCAGCCAACGAGCGGGGGGTCAAGAGACCCAGTACTTC. Protein product: CASSQRAGGQETQYF.

The chain's CDR3 is CASSWGDRDPETQYF. In nucleotides, the CDR3 is TGTGCCAGCAGCTGGGGGGACAGGGATCCGGAGACCCAGTACTTC. The gene calls are TRBV7-9 and TRBJ2-5; 9 nucleotides align to TRBD1. This CDR3 has 15 amino acids. Trimming at V came to 4 bases and at J to 5 bases, leaving 8 bases not matched to a gene. CDR1 and CDR2 (germline): SEHNR, FQNEAQ (reference sequence). Complete variable domain (other parts from reference TRBV7-9 and TRBJ2-5): DTGVSQNPRHKITKRGQNVTFRCDPISEHNRLYWYRQTLGQGPEFLTYFQNEAQLEKSRLLSDRFSAERPKGSFSTLEIQRTEQGDSAMYLCASSWGDRDPETQYFGPGTRLLVL.

Points on this clone: An end of the junction does not agree with germline; a read error may underlie this. CDR3 sequence (DNA): TGTGCCAGCAGTTTGGGGGGCACTACCTCCTACAATGAGCAGTTCTTC. As protein: CASSLGGTTSYNEQFF. The chain carries TRBV5-4 and TRBJ2-1, with D perhaps TRBD1 or TRBD2 (6 bases each). The CDR3 contains 16 residues. Germline CDR1 is SGHNT and CDR2 is YYREEE (reference sequence).

This chain connects TRBV7-2 to TRBJ1-5, with TRBD1 matching 9 bases. The CDR3 is made up of 15 amino acids. Per the germline V gene, CDR1 is SGHTA and CDR2 is FQGNSA. The J segment lost 5 bases and the V segment lost 4 bases, leaving 6 bases of the junction unmatched. The CDR3 here is CASSSGQGSYQPQHF. For the CDR3, the DNA is TGTGCCAGCAGCTCCGGACAGGGGTCGTATCAGCCCCAGCATTTT. The full variable domain, completed using reference TRBV7-2 and TRBJ1-5, is GAGVSQSPSNKVTEKGKDVELRCDPISGHTALYWYRQSLGQGLEFLIYFQGNSAPDKSGLPSDRFSAERTGGSVSTLTIQRTQQEDSAVYLCASSSGQGSYQPQHFGDGTRLSIL.

The chain carries TRBV27 and TRBJ2-7; D possibly corresponds to TRBD1 (5 bases). The germline V and J ends were trimmed by 2 bases and 1 base, with 9 bases remaining between them. This CDR3 has 14 amino acids. The germline V gene encodes CDR1 MNHEY and CDR2 SMNVEV (reference sequence). CDR3: CASSLKTASYEQYF. The CDR3 coding sequence is TGTGCCAGCAGTTTAAAGACAGCTTCCTACGAGCAGTACTTC.

V usage is TRBV29-1 and J usage is TRBJ2-7, with TRBD1 matching over 7 bases. CDR3 length: 12 amino acids. In germline, CDR1 is SQVTM, CDR2 ANQGSEA. Trimming cost V 7 bases and J 1 base; bases outside gene matches: 4. CDR3: CSDPGQSYEQYF. The CDR3 bases are TGCAGCGACCCGGGACAGTCCTACGAGCAGTACTTC.